Listed below are T cell receptor beta chains from one sample, sequenced in a study of T cells expressing NK-cell markers. TCRdb reworked the 5' RACE reads into one entry per CDR3 protein, no DNA. In total, the table holds roughly 380,000 distinct CDR3 sequences. The sample comprised blood T cells: a sorted CD56 or NKG2C T cell subset, CD4+ or CD8+ T cells, or bulk PBMC T cells (not recorded which). The source of these receptors is a man aged 18 to 69 in good health. Each CDR3 is given with its conserved first and last residue.

j_call v_call cdr3_aa
TRBJ2-7 TRBV7-2 CASSLSIRTGRRSYEQYF
TRBJ2-5 TRBV12-3/TRBV12-4 CASSLGLWAGGEHYQETQYF
TRBJ2-3 TRBV7-2 CASSILAGSFTDTQYF
TRBJ2-2 TRBV7-6 CASSPGMGLTGELFF
TRBJ2-1 TRBV19 CASSTRRQGRYNEQFF
TRBJ1-1 TRBV12-3/TRBV12-4 CASIYKQGTTEAFF
TRBJ2-5 TRBV20-1 CSGSHGGRETQYF
TRBJ2-2 TRBV19 CASKSHRTGELFF
TRBJ1-2 TRBV6-5 CASSYGSGQGSRFYGYTF
TRBJ2-1 TRBV11-2 CASSRGGPRTDEQFF
TRBJ2-3 TRBV20-1 CSAIAGGRPADTQYF
TRBJ1-4 TRBV7-2 CASSSRKGQGGREKLFF
TRBJ2-7 TRBV7-8 CASSLTDSPSYEQYF
TRBJ2-1 TRBV19 CASRTGTNSYNEQFF
TRBJ1-1 TRBV6-5 CASSLKGEGNTEAFF
TRBJ2-1 TRBV12-3/TRBV12-4 CASSLSGTGNREQFF
TRBJ1-1 TRBV5-1 CASSPNFGTANTEAFF
TRBJ2-3 TRBV27 CASSLVPSGGIDTQYF
TRBJ2-2 TRBV7-3 CASSRQGGDTGELFF
TRBJ1-5 TRBV12-3/TRBV12-4 CASTFIDRGTQPQHF
TRBJ2-5 TRBV5-6 CASSFDYTTQYF